These 26 T cell receptor beta chains came from one sample sequenced in a study of OX40 agonist ivuxolimab in advanced cancers. TCRdb keeps only in-frame clones here, not all; method: immunoSEQ multiplex PCR. This sample has 30,000 to 45,000 clones, with 74% found just once. Sequences were derived from CD4+ or CD8+ T cells sorted from blood, sampled in a trial of the OX40 agonist ivuxolimab. The receptors here all came from an adult with an advanced solid tumor such as melanoma, head and neck, liver or kidney cancer.

The V call is TRBV4-2, the J call TRBJ2-3, with 8 bases identical to TRBD2. With 4 bases clipped from V and 1 base from J, the junction kept 4 bases outside the gene matches. This CDR3 is built from 15 residues. Germline V gene sequence: CDR1 LGHNA, CDR2 YNFKEQ. The CDR3 reads CASSPGGAGTDTQYF. In DNA, the CDR3 is TGTGCCAGCAGCCCCGGGGGGGCCGGCACAGATACGCAGTATTTT.

The genes are TRBV7-8 and TRBJ2-1; the D is unclear. This CDR3 has 15 residues. V dropped 0 bases and J dropped 4 bases, with 10 bases sitting between them. Germline V gene data show CDR1 as SGHVS and CDR2 as FQNEAQ. The CDR3 loop reads CASSLASYGYNEQFF. In DNA, the CDR3 is TGTGCCAGCAGCTTAGCTTCCTACGGATACAATGAGCAGTTCTTC.

This clone has only a few counts. V usage is TRBV4-1 and J usage is TRBJ1-5; D is ambiguous. Deletions cut 0 bases from V and 4 bases from J, with 4 bases between. Germline CDR1 MGHRA, CDR2 YSYEKL. CDR3 length: 13 amino acids. The CDR3 loop is CASSQDRNQPQHF. CDR3 DNA: TGCGCCAGCAGCCAAGATCGGAATCAGCCCCAGCATTTT.

V usage is TRBV7-8 and J usage is TRBJ2-7; D perhaps matches TRBD1 (6 bases). V lost 8 bases to trimming and J lost 2 bases, with 16 bases between them. This CDR3 spans 14 amino acids. Germline CDR1 reads SGHVS; CDR2 reads FQNEAQ. CDR3 protein: CASSITRTAYEQYV. Here the CDR3 DNA reads TGTGCCAGCTCAATTACTAGGACAGCCTACGAGCAGTACGTC.

The chain combines TRBV4-1 with TRBJ2-3; D is undetermined. The V gene's germline CDR1 is MGHRA and CDR2 YSYEKL. This CDR3 contains 15 residues. The V end lost 0 bases, the J end lost 3 bases, and 10 bases lay between the germline ends. Here the CDR3 reads CASSQDRATTDTQYF. The CDR3 DNA reads TGCGCCAGCAGCCAAGATCGTGCAACTACAGATACGCAGTATTTT.

On this clone itself: Other DNA variants within this sample encode the same CDR3. V is TRBV19 and J is TRBJ2-7; D is possibly TRBD2 (6 bases). The length of the CDR3 is 11 residues. V was pared by 3 bases and J by 7 bases, with 7 bases between. Germline lookup yields CDR1 LNHDA and CDR2 SQIVND (reference sequence). CDR3 nucleotide sequence: TGTGCCAGTAGTATTGGGGGGGAGCAGTACTTC. Its protein is CASSIGGEQYF.

This clone is a singleton in its sample. This chain connects TRBV19 to TRBJ1-2, with 10 bases that match TRBD1. Germline-derived CDR1 and CDR2 are LNHDA and SQIVND (reference sequence). The CDR3 has 14 amino acids. The V gene end was trimmed by 6 bases and the J gene end by 1 base; junction bases not matched to a gene: 2. The CDR3 loop reads CASRRDRGNYGYTF. The CDR3 bases are TGTGCCAGTAGACGGGACAGGGGTAACTATGGCTACACCTTC.

The chain employs TRBV7-9 and TRBJ1-2, with D possibly being TRBD1 (6 bases). The CDR3 has 14 amino acids. The germline gives CDR1 SEHNR, CDR2 FQNEAQ (reference sequence). V gave up 4 bases and J gave up 2 bases, with 11 bases separating them. CDR3 DNA sequence: TGTGCCAGCAGCTCCGGGACACCCAACTATGGCTACACCTTC. The encoded protein is CASSSGTPNYGYTF.

This chain joins TRBV11-2 and TRBJ2-2; D remains ambiguous. Germline loops: CDR1 SGHAT, CDR2 FQNNGV. Trimming cost V 6 bases and J 1 base, with 3 bases left between them. CDR3 length: 12 amino acids. CDR3: CASRQNTGELFF. Here the CDR3 DNA reads TGTGCCAGCAGACAGAACACCGGGGAGCTGTTTTTT.

The rearrangement joins TRBV10-1 to TRBJ1-2; D may be TRBD1 (5 bases). This CDR3 has 14 amino acids. V was cut by 3 bases and J by 7 bases, with 15 bases left in between. The V gene's germline CDR1 is WNHNN and CDR2 SYGVQD (reference sequence). CDR3: CASSDIRGEGGYTF. The DNA for the CDR3 is TGCGCCAGCAGTGATATCCGGGGGGAGGGTGGCTACACCTTC.

V and J are TRBV5-1 and TRBJ1-1; no reliable D call. Per germline, CDR1 SGHRS and CDR2 YFSETQ. V dropped 6 bases and J dropped 0 bases, with 12 bases sitting between them. The CDR3 length is 14 residues. Here the CDR3 reads CASKPELMNTEAFF. The CDR3 DNA reads as TGCGCCAGCAAACCGGAATTAATGAACACTGAAGCTTTCTTT.

V is TRBV5-1 and J is TRBJ1-1; 9 nucleotides match TRBD1. The V and J ends lost 4 bases and 8 bases, in that order; junction bases with no gene match: 12. There are 15 residues in the CDR3. Germline CDR1 reads SGHRS; CDR2 reads YFSETQ. The DNA for the CDR3 is TGCGCCAGCAGCCCCCGGACAGGGGTCACTGTAGAAGCTTTCTTT. Its protein product is CASSPRTGVTVEAFF. Supplemented by reference TRBV5-1 and TRBJ1-1, the full variable domain reads KAGVTQTPRYLIKTRGQQVTLSCSPISGHRSVSWYQQTPGQGLQFLFEYFSETQRNKGNFPGRFSGRQFSNSRSEMNVSTLELGDSALYLCASSPRTGVTVEAFFGQGTRLTVV.

CDR3 bases: TGTGCCAGCAGCTTAGGAGGGAACGGCTACGAGCAGTACGTC. Translated: CASSLGGNGYEQYV. The chain has TRBV11-2 and TRBJ2-7; tentative D call: TRBD2 (5 bases). The V end was cut by 1 base, the J end by 3 bases, with 10 bases between. CDR3 length: 14 amino acids. The germline CDR1 and CDR2 sequences are SGHAT and FQNNGV.

This sequence joins TRBV6-5 and TRBJ2-3; 9 bases fit TRBD2. Germline CDR1 reads MNHEY; CDR2 reads SVGAGI. The CDR3 covers 15 residues. V was pared by 5 bases and J by 5 bases, with 8 bases of the junction left unmatched. The CDR3 DNA follows: TGTGCCAGCAGTCGTTTAGCGGGGGCGATAGATACGCAGTATTTT. It encodes CASSRLAGAIDTQYF.

The chain combines TRBV29-1 with TRBJ2-1; a possible D gene is TRBD1 (5 bases). The CDR3 has 12 residues. Looked up from germline, CDR1 is SQVTM and CDR2 is ANQGSEA. Trimming took 4 bases from V and 5 from J, leaving 9 bases between them. CDR3 coding DNA: TGCAGCGTTGCCAGGGAAGACAATGAGCAGTTCTTC. It translates to CSVAREDNEQFF.

The chain combines TRBV7-2 with TRBJ1-5; TRBD1 agrees at 10 bases. This CDR3 comprises 14 residues. V trimming: 0 bases; J trimming: 12 bases; junction bases outside the gene matches: 5. Germline V gives CDR1 SGHTA, CDR2 FQGNSA. The CDR3 DNA reads TGTGCCAGCAGCTTAGCGGACGGGACAGGGGACCAGCATTTT. Translated: CASSLADGTGDQHF.

The sample holds one count of this clone. The chain couples TRBV6-5 to TRBJ2-5; 8 bases align to TRBD1. The J call may be faulty, since TRBJ2-7 better matches the DNA end. Germline V lookup: CDR1 MNHEY, CDR2 SVGAGI. CDR3 length equals 15 residues. DNA of the CDR3: TGTGCCAGCAGTACAGACAGGGGCTCAGCTACCGAGCAGTACTTC. Its protein product is CASSTDRGSATEQYF.

CDR3 coding DNA: TGCGCCAGCAGCTTGGACAGGGAAGAGACCCAGTACTTC. It codes for CASSLDREETQYF. The V gene is TRBV5-1, the J gene TRBJ2-5, with D perhaps matching TRBD1 (6 bases). The length of the CDR3 is 13 residues. Trimming stripped 0 bases from V and 3 bases from J, with 6 bases between. From germline, CDR1 is SGHRS and CDR2 YFSETQ.

The rearrangement joins TRBV2 to TRBJ1-2, with 10 bases aligning to TRBD1. The junction had 5 bases not matched to a gene; V was cut back by 7 bases and J by 3 bases. The CDR3 runs to 14 residues. CDR1 and CDR2 from the germline V gene are SNHLY and FYNNEI. CDR3 nucleotides: TGTGCCAGCAAGACCGGGACAGGGGACTATGGCTACACCTTC. Residues: CASKTGTGDYGYTF.

This clone was detected a few times. The rearrangement links TRBV10-1 to TRBJ2-2; D is unclear. The length of the CDR3 is 14 residues. Germline V gives CDR1 WNHNN, CDR2 SYGVQD (reference sequence). V gave up 0 bases and J gave up 2 bases, with 4 bases separating them. CDR3 coding DNA: TGCGCCAGCAGTGAGTCCCCCAACACCGGGGAGCTGTTTTTT. It yields the protein CASSESPNTGELFF.

The chain couples TRBV9 to TRBJ2-1; TRBD1 might be the D (6 bases). CDR1 SGDLS and CDR2 YYNGEE come from the germline V gene. The CDR3 consists of 16 residues. With 4 bases removed from V and 0 bases from J, the gap between germline ends came to 14 bases. The CDR3 region has the DNA TGTGCCAGCAGCCCCATGGGGACAAGCTCCTACAATGAGCAGTTCTTC. Amino acids: CASSPMGTSSYNEQFF.

The chain recombines TRBV9 with TRBJ2-2, with 9 bases aligning to TRBD2. This CDR3 spans 16 amino acids. Germline CDR1 SGDLS, CDR2 YYNGEE. Trimming at V came to 1 base and at J to 4 bases, leaving 5 bases not matched to a gene. CDR3 in amino acids: CASSVLSGGSTGELFF. CDR3 nucleotide sequence: TGTGCCAGCAGCGTACTCAGCGGGGGGTCCACCGGGGAGCTGTTTTTT.

This clone has only a few counts. The rearrangement uses TRBV4-1 and TRBJ2-7; D gene uncertain. This CDR3 is 13 amino acids long. The germline CDR1 and CDR2 sequences are MGHRA and YSYEKL. V dropped 0 bases and J dropped 0 bases, with 3 bases sitting between them. In DNA form, the CDR3 reads TGCGCCAGCAGCCAAGACAGCTCCTACGAGCAGTACTTC. Protein sequence: CASSQDSSYEQYF.

The CDR3 sequence is CASTRDRNTEAFF. CDR3 nucleotides: TGCGCCAGCACCCGGGACAGGAACACTGAAGCTTTCTTT. The chain combines TRBV10-1 with TRBJ1-1; 7 nucleotides agree with TRBD1. Trimming at V came to 7 bases and at J to 1 base, leaving 3 bases not matched to a gene. The CDR3 runs to 13 residues. Germline lookup yields CDR1 WNHNN and CDR2 SYGVQD (reference sequence).

This clone was seen a handful of times. The CDR3 protein is CAWGRGQNRNQPQHF. The CDR3, as DNA: TGTGCCTGGGGGCGTGGCCAGAATAGGAATCAGCCCCAGCATTTT. V and J are TRBV30 and TRBJ1-5; D gene uncertain. The V end was cut by 5 bases, the J end by 4 bases, with 18 bases between. The CDR3 loop spans 15 amino acids. The germline V gene encodes CDR1 GTSNPN and CDR2 SVGIG (reference sequence).

This clone appeared a single time. This chain links TRBV7-3 with TRBJ1-1; no firm D call. The CDR3 has 13 amino acids. The V gene's germline CDR1 is SGHTA and CDR2 FQGTGA. V was shortened by 0 bases and J by 7 bases, with 9 bases between the two germline ends. DNA of the CDR3: TGTGCCAGCAGCTTAACAGGCTGGAATGAAGCTTTCTTT. It is translated as CASSLTGWNEAFF.